What follows are 2 T cell receptor beta chains derived from one specimen sequenced in a study of T cells in Graves' hyperthyroidism and ophthalmopathy. Authors of the study amplified TCR beta CDR3 regions from RNA transcripts. HTBI primers drove first-round RT-PCR of the TCR CDR3. In TCRdb, the multiplex PCR reads were re-called with MiXCR into one record per CDR3 protein. The table lists about 640,000 distinct CDR3 sequences, nearly 45% of them singletons. Material for sequencing was peripheral blood or thyroid tissue (not recorded which). The receptors stem from an adult man with Graves' disease, either hyperthyroidism or ophthalmopathy (not recorded which).

At least ten counts were recorded for this clonotype. This chain uses TRBV25-1 with TRBJ2-5; D is possibly TRBD1 or TRBD2 (5 bases each). The CDR3 runs 16 residues. Trimming left V 3 bases short and J 2 bases short, with 16 bases between. Per the germline V gene, CDR1 is MGHDK and CDR2 is SYGVNS. The CDR3 sequence: CASSDSLGTDQETQYF. CDR3 coding DNA: TGTGCCAGCAGTGACTCTCTCGGGACCGATCAAGAGACCCAGTACTTC. The whole variable domain, filled in from reference TRBV25-1 and TRBJ2-5, reads EADIYQTPRYLVIGTGKKITLECSQTMGHDKMYWYQQDPGMELHLIHYSYGVNSTEKGDLSSESTVSRIRTEHFPLTLESARPSHTSQYLCASSDSLGTDQETQYFGPGTRLLVL.

A few counts support this clonotype. The rearrangement links TRBV5-1 to TRBJ1-1; unclear D gene. This CDR3 contains 15 residues. Trimming cost V 0 bases and J 6 bases, with 15 bases left between them. Per the germline V gene, CDR1 is SGHRS and CDR2 is YFSETQ. The CDR3 sequence: CASSLDGWRNPEAFF. The DNA for the CDR3 is TGCGCCAGCAGCTTGGACGGGTGGAGAAACCCTGAAGCTTTCTTT. Looking up the rest from reference TRBV5-1 and TRBJ1-1 gives the full variable domain: KAGVTQTPRYLIKTRGQQVTLSCSPISGHRSVSWYQQTPGQGLQFLFEYFSETQRNKGNFPGRFSGRQFSNSRSEMNVSTLELGDSALYLCASSLDGWRNPEAFFGQGTRLTVV.